One sample yielded the 32 T cell receptor beta chains listed below, sequenced in a study of identical twins (dated by TCRdb to the mid-2010s). The method was 5' RACE. Sequencing took place on an Illumina HiSeq 2000. Clones were called with MiXCR by TCRdb after fastp trimmed the public reads at Q25, and only in-frame beta chains were retained. Every CDR3 protein is listed once, alongside the most common genes and DNA of its rows. Within this sample are some 690,000 distinct CDR3 sequences, with around 20% of them counted one time only. Of the sample, about 4.3% falls within the top ten clones. These data also formed part of another study, on T cells expressing NK-cell markers.

The sequencing input was PBMCs. The receptors were gathered from a woman between 18 and 30 years old in good health.

This clonotype was seen many times. V usage is TRBV24-1 and J usage is TRBJ2-3; D not certain. V gave up 6 bases and J gave up 1 base, with 7 bases separating them. CDR1 is KGHDR and CDR2 is SFDVKD in the germline V gene. The CDR3 spans 13 residues. The CDR3 nucleotides read TGTGCCACCAGTCGAGCTGGCACAGATACGCAGTATTTT. This codes for CATSRAGTDTQYF.

V is TRBV10-3 and J is TRBJ2-1; D is uncertain. CDR3 length: 15 residues. V lost 5 bases and J 5 bases, leaving 16 bases between the germline ends. Germline V gene lookup returns CDR1 ENHRY and CDR2 SYGVKD. The CDR3 nucleotides are TGTGCCATCAGTTTTAGCAAGGTTGGGGACAATGAGCAGTTCTTC. Amino acid sequence: CAISFSKVGDNEQFF.

This sequence joins TRBV6-5 and TRBJ1-6; no definite D call. Trimming pared 7 bases from V and 8 bases from J, leaving 9 bases between. The CDR3 is 12 residues long. Germline CDR1 is MNHEY and CDR2 is SVGAGI. CDR3 in amino acids: CASKGLDSPLHF. Written as DNA, the CDR3 is TGTGCCAGCAAGGGCCTCGATTCACCCCTCCACTTT.

This clonotype was recorded at least ten times. The chain is built from TRBV9 and TRBJ2-6; 8 nucleotides align to TRBD2. Germline assignment: CDR1 SGDLS and CDR2 YYNGEE. Losses at the gene ends were 7 bases for V and 1 base for J; bases not matched to a gene: 7. The CDR3 runs to 16 residues. The DNA of the CDR3 is TGTGCCAGCGGGACCAGCGGGAGTTCTGGGGCCAACGTCCTGACTTTC. This gives the protein CASGTSGSSGANVLTF.

The table lists this clonotype with many counts. The chain combines TRBV3-1 with TRBJ2-5; D uncertain. This CDR3 region has 14 residues. With 6 bases removed from V and 5 bases from J, the gap between germline ends came to 16 bases. Germline CDR1 reads LGHDT; CDR2 reads YNNKEL (reference sequence). CDR3 DNA sequence: TGTGCCAGCAGTGAAAATGATGGTCGGGAGACCCAGTACTTC. This encodes CASSENDGRETQYF.

In DNA, the CDR3 is TGCGCCAGCAGCAAGAACCCAGATACGCAGTATTTT. It codes for CASSKNPDTQYF. The rearrangement links TRBV5-1 to TRBJ2-3; no definite D call. V was cut by 4 bases and J by 4 bases, with 7 bases left in between. Germline V gene lookup returns CDR1 SGHRS and CDR2 YFSETQ. The CDR3 contains 12 residues.

This clonotype was seen more than once but under ten times. In nucleotides, the CDR3 is TGCAGTGCTAGACTACCCTTAGGCTACAATGAGCAGTTCTTC. It codes for CSARLPLGYNEQFF. This sequence joins TRBV20-1 and TRBJ2-1; the D is unclear. The CDR3 is made up of 14 amino acids. Trimming shortened V by 2 bases and J by 3 bases, and 11 bases separated the two germline ends. CDR1 is DFQATT and CDR2 is SNEGSKA in the germline V gene (reference sequence).

The rearrangement links TRBV5-1 to TRBJ1-1, with D possibly matching TRBD1 (5 bases). V was cut by 5 bases and J by 7 bases, with 15 bases left in between. The germline gives CDR1 SGHRS, CDR2 YFSETQ. There are 13 residues in the CDR3. The CDR3 loop is CASSSRDASEAFF. The CDR3 region has the DNA TGCGCCAGCAGTTCCCGGGACGCCAGTGAAGCTTTCTTT.

The rearrangement joins TRBV20-1 to TRBJ2-3; D may match TRBD1 or TRBD2 (5 bases each). CDR3 length: 16 residues. Germline V gene data show CDR1 as DFQATT and CDR2 as SNEGSKA (reference sequence). Trimming took off 0 bases at V and 0 bases at J, with 13 bases between the two ends. The CDR3 region has the DNA TGCAGTGCTAGAGATCTACCGGGGCCCAGCACAGATACGCAGTATTTT. Translation gives CSARDLPGPSTDTQYF.

This chain links TRBV21-1 with TRBJ2-2. TRBV21-1 is classified as a pseudogene. The CDR3 has 10 residues. CDR3 sequence: CASGRGELFF. CDR3 sequence (DNA): TGTGCCAGCGGCCGCGGGGAGCTGTTTTTT.

The genes are TRBV29-1 and TRBJ2-5; D may be TRBD2 (6 bases). The CDR3 has 17 residues. V lost 4 bases to trimming and J lost 2 bases, with 23 bases between them. The germline V gene encodes CDR1 SQVTM and CDR2 ANQGSEA. The CDR3 DNA reads as TGCAGCGTTGCCTACAGAAGACTAGTTTGGGGACAAGAGACCCAGTACTTC. It encodes CSVAYRRLVWGQETQYF.

This clonotype came up a few times. The V gene is TRBV7-9, the J gene TRBJ1-6; TRBD1 is a possible D gene (5 bases). The ends were cut back, 4 bases at V and 7 bases at J, with 14 bases in the middle. Germline V gene data show CDR1 as SEHNR and CDR2 as FQNEAQ (reference sequence). The CDR3 contains 15 residues. The CDR3 bases are TGTGCCAGCAGCTCTAGGACAAGCCTCAATTCACCCCTCCACTTT. Residues: CASSSRTSLNSPLHF. Full variable domain (remainder filled in from reference TRBV7-9 and TRBJ1-6): DTGVSQNPRHKITKRGQNVTFRCDPISEHNRLYWYRQTLGQGPEFLTYFQNEAQLEKSRLLSDRFSAERPKGSFSTLEIQRTEQGDSAMYLCASSSRTSLNSPLHFGNGTRLTVT.

The V call is TRBV2, the J call TRBJ1-6, with 7 bases identical to TRBD1. The CDR3 has 16 residues. J gave up 10 bases and V 8 bases, and 17 bases lay outside the gene matches. Germline assignment: CDR1 SNHLY and CDR2 FYNNEI. In nucleotides, the CDR3 is TGTGCCAGCGTCCCGGGACAGCATCGAGTGGGATCACCCCTCCACTTT. Protein: CASVPGQHRVGSPLHF.

V and J are TRBV7-8 and TRBJ1-1, with D possibly being TRBD1 (5 bases). Germline CDR1 and CDR2: SGHVS and FQNEAQ. Trimming cost V 8 bases and J 0 bases, with 10 bases left between them. This CDR3 has 13 amino acids. This CDR3 is CASSGALNTEAFF. In DNA form, the CDR3 reads TGTGCCAGCTCCGGGGCCTTGAACACTGAAGCTTTCTTT.

In its sample, this clonotype was seen a few times. The rearrangement uses TRBV29-1 and TRBJ2-5; D is possibly TRBD2 (6 bases). This CDR3 region has 13 residues. Germline loops: CDR1 SQVTM, CDR2 ANQGSEA. V dropped 8 bases and J dropped 2 bases, with 15 bases sitting between them. The CDR3 nucleotides read TGCAGCTTAATGACGGAGGGGCAAGAGACCCAGTACTTC. Translated, it gives CSLMTEGQETQYF.

Only a few counts were recorded for this clonotype. The chain is built from TRBV7-2 and TRBJ2-5, with TRBD2 matching 9 bases. Per germline, CDR1 SGHTA and CDR2 FQGNSA. V lost 5 bases, J lost 3 bases, and 7 bases stayed unmatched. The CDR3 has 15 residues. CDR3 DNA sequence: TGTGCCAGCAGCCGACAGACTAGCGGTGAAGAGACCCAGTACTTC. This sequence encodes CASSRQTSGEETQYF.

The chain uses TRBV7-8 and TRBJ2-1; 7 bases line up with TRBD1. The CDR3 extends over 15 amino acids. Germline values: CDR1 SGHVS, CDR2 FQNEAQ. The V and J ends lost 5 bases and 6 bases, in that order; junction bases with no gene match: 10. The CDR3 is CASSLGQTRINEQFF. CDR3 nucleotides: TGTGCCAGCAGCCTGGGACAGACAAGAATCAATGAGCAGTTCTTC.

This clonotype came up a few times. The V gene is TRBV9, the J gene TRBJ2-2; D not resolved. Germline V CDR1 and CDR2: SGDLS, YYNGEE. V shed 7 bases and J shed 7 bases, with 5 bases lying between them. The CDR3 sequence is 10 residues long. The CDR3 DNA sequence: TGTGCCAGCGGGGACGGGGAGCTGTTTTTT. Translation: CASGDGELFF.

This clonotype was seen a few times. V usage is TRBV29-1 and J usage is TRBJ2-3; D gene ambiguous. The CDR3 has 14 amino acids. Trimming took 4 bases from V and 0 from J, leaving 11 bases between them. CDR1 is SQVTM and CDR2 is ANQGSEA in the germline V gene. The CDR3 nucleotides read TGCAGCGTTGCTACTACTTCTAGCACAGATACGCAGTATTTT. Its protein is CSVATTSSTDTQYF.

This clonotype was counted a few times. This chain connects TRBV20-1 to TRBJ2-3; no reliable D call. Trimming cost V 6 bases and J 2 bases, with 9 bases left between them. The CDR3 runs 12 residues. CDR1 and CDR2 from the germline V gene are DFQATT and SNEGSKA (reference sequence). The CDR3 nucleotides are TGCAGTGCCACGAGATACACAGATACGCAGTATTTT. The encoded protein is CSATRYTDTQYF.

The chain couples TRBV15 to TRBJ2-7; unclear D gene. Germline CDR1 is LNHNV and CDR2 is YYDKDF (reference sequence). V was cut by 0 bases and J by 7 bases, with 13 bases left in between. The CDR3 length is 14 residues. CDR3: CATSRDPLPQEQYF. CDR3 in DNA: TGTGCCACCAGCAGAGATCCCCTCCCCCAGGAGCAGTACTTC.

The CDR3 is CASSQIGGSNTGELFF. In DNA, the CDR3 is TGTGCCAGCAGCCAAATAGGGGGGTCGAACACCGGGGAGCTGTTTTTT. This chain joins TRBV3-1 and TRBJ2-2, with D perhaps assigned TRBD1 or TRBD2 (6 bases each). Per the germline V gene, CDR1 is LGHDT and CDR2 is YNNKEL (reference sequence). This CDR3 is 16 amino acids long. V gave up 2 bases and J gave up 0 bases, with 10 bases separating them.

V gene TRBV7-8 combines with J gene TRBJ2-5; tentative D call: TRBD2 (6 bases). V dropped 5 bases and J dropped 7 bases, with 17 bases sitting between them. The V gene's germline CDR1 is SGHVS and CDR2 FQNEAQ. This CDR3 is built from 14 residues. This chain's CDR3 is CASSEAGTGGTQYF. The CDR3 DNA reads TGTGCCAGCAGCGAGGCCGGGACTGGGGGGACCCAGTACTTC.

This sequence joins TRBV27 and TRBJ2-7; D gene ambiguous. Germline lookup yields CDR1 MNHEY and CDR2 SMNVEV (reference sequence). The V and J ends lost 6 bases and 3 bases respectively, with 12 bases between them. CDR3 length: 13 amino acids. CDR3 sequence: CASSPADLYEQYF. The CDR3 DNA reads as TGTGCCAGCAGCCCCGCTGACCTCTACGAGCAGTACTTC.

The chain couples TRBV9 to TRBJ2-3; D is perhaps TRBD1 or TRBD2 (6 bases each). There are 12 residues in the CDR3. Germline values: CDR1 SGDLS, CDR2 YYNGEE. The germline V and J ends were trimmed by 3 bases and 9 bases, with 11 bases remaining between them. The CDR3 bases are TGTGCCAGCAGCGCGGAAGGGGGGACGCAGTATTTT. Amino acid sequence: CASSAEGGTQYF.

The table lists this clonotype with a few counts. The rearrangement links TRBV6-5 to TRBJ1-4; 7 bases line up with TRBD1. J lost 6 bases, V lost 2 bases, and 6 bases had no gene match. Looked up from germline, CDR1 is MNHEY and CDR2 is SVGAGI. This CDR3 is built from 15 residues. CDR3: CASSYRQGLYEKLFF. The CDR3, as DNA: TGTGCCAGCAGTTACCGACAGGGATTGTATGAAAAACTGTTTTTT.

The rearrangement joins TRBV12-3 or TRBV12-4 to TRBJ2-5; 9 nucleotides match TRBD1. The CDR3 totals 14 residues. The V gene end was trimmed by 8 bases and the J gene end by 7 bases; junction bases not matched to a gene: 11. The CDR3 region is CASRHRGLLGTQYF. DNA of the CDR3: TGTGCCAGCCGACACAGGGGGCTTTTAGGGACCCAGTACTTC.

In this sample, this clonotype turned up a few times. V gene TRBV29-1 combines with J gene TRBJ2-1; 10 positions agree with TRBD2. The V segment lost 2 bases and the J segment 6 bases; nucleotides outside the gene matches: 4. Germline CDR1 SQVTM, CDR2 ANQGSEA. This CDR3 comprises 14 residues. CDR3 loop: CSVEKLAGINEQFF. Written as DNA, the CDR3 is TGCAGCGTTGAAAAACTAGCGGGGATCAATGAGCAGTTCTTC.

The V gene is TRBV7-2, the J gene TRBJ2-6; 12 nucleotides align to TRBD1. V shed 5 bases and J 18 bases; nucleotides not matched to a gene: 11. The CDR3 sequence is 14 residues long. Germline values: CDR1 SGHTA, CDR2 FQGNSA. Here the CDR3 reads CASSQWDRGPYGTF. CDR3 coding DNA: TGTGCCAGCAGCCAATGGGACAGGGGGCCATATGGGACTTTC.

This chain uses TRBV18 with TRBJ2-2; D is tentatively TRBD1 or TRBD2 (5 bases each). This CDR3 has 17 residues. The V end was cut by 1 base, the J end by 1 base, with 13 bases between. From germline, CDR1 is KGHSH and CDR2 LQKENI. The CDR3 DNA reads TGTGCCAGCTCACCACTGGGACGGCTTGGGAACACCGGGGAGCTGTTTTTT. Amino acid sequence: CASSPLGRLGNTGELFF.

The chain has TRBV18 and TRBJ2-7; 9 bases line up with TRBD2. The CDR3 contains 15 residues. Trimming took 0 bases from V and 5 from J; bases not matched to a gene: 5. The germline gives CDR1 KGHSH, CDR2 LQKENI. The CDR3 sequence is CASSPPGTSLHEQYF. DNA for the CDR3: TGTGCCAGCTCACCACCGGGGACTAGCTTACACGAGCAGTACTTC.

Only a few counts were recorded for this clonotype. The J gene is TRBJ2-1, the V gene TRBV29-1; possible D gene TRBD2, 5 bases. The CDR3 runs 12 residues. V lost 6 bases, J lost 5 bases, and 11 bases lay in between. CDR1 and CDR2 (germline): SQVTM, ANQGSEA. CDR3 DNA: TGCAGCGTGGGTAGCGCCCACAATGAGCAGTTCTTC. As protein: CSVGSAHNEQFF.